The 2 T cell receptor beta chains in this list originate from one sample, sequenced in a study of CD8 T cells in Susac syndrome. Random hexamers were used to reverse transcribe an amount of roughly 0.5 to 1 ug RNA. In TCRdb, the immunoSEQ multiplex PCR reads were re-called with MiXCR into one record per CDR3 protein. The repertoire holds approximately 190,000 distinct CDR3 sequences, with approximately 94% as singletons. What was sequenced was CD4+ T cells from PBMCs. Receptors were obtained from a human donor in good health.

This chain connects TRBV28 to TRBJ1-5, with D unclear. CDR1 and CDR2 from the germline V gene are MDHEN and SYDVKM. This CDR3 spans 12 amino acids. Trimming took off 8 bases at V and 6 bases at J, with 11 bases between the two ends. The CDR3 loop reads CASDTGPQPQHF. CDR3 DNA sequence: TGTGCCAGCGATACGGGCCCTCAGCCCCAGCATTTT.

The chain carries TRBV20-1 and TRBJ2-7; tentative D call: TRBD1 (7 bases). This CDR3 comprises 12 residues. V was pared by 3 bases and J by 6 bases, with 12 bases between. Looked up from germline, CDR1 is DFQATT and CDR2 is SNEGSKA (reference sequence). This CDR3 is CSASAGGGEQYF. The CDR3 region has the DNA TGCAGTGCTAGTGCAGGGGGAGGCGAGCAGTACTTC.